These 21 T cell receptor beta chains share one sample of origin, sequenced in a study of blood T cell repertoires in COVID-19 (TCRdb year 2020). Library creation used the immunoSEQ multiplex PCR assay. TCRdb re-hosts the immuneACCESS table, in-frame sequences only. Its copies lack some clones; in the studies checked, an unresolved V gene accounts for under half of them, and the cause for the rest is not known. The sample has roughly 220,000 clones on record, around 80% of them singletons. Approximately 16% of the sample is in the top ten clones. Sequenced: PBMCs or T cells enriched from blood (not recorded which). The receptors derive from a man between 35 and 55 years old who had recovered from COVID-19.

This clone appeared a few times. The CDR3 reads CASSYGGTGNEKLFF. CDR3 nucleotide sequence: TGTGCCAGCAGTTACGGGGGGACGGGCAATGAAAAACTGTTTTTT. The chain couples TRBV6-2 or TRBV6-3 to TRBJ1-4; tentatively, D is TRBD1 (5 bases). The germline gives CDR1 MNHEY, CDR2 SVGEGT. The CDR3 has 15 residues. V lost 2 bases and J lost 5, with 12 bases in between.

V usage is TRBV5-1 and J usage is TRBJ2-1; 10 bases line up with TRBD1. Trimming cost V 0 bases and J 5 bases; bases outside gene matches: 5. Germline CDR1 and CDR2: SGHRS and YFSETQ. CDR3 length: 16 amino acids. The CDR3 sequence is CASSLGRTGGHNEQFF. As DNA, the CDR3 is TGCGCCAGCAGCTTGGGGAGGACAGGGGGTCACAATGAGCAGTTCTTC.

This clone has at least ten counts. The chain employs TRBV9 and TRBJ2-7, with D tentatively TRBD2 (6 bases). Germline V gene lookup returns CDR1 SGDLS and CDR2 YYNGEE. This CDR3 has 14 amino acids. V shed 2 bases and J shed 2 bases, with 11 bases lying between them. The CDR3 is CASSVGGNPYEQYF. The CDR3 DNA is TGTGCCAGCAGCGTTGGGGGGAACCCCTACGAGCAGTACTTC.

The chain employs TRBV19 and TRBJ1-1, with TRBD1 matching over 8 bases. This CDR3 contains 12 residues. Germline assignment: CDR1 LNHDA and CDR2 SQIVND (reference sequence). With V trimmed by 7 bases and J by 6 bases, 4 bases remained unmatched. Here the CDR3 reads CASIDRGPEAFF. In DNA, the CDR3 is TGTGCCAGTATAGACAGGGGACCTGAAGCTTTCTTT.

CDR3 sequence: CASSNSQLNTEAFF. The CDR3 DNA is TGTGCCAGCAGCAACAGCCAGTTGAACACTGAAGCTTTCTTT. The V call is TRBV6-5, the J call TRBJ1-1; D gene ambiguous. The germline V and J ends were trimmed by 6 bases and 0 bases, with 11 bases remaining between them. The CDR3 sequence is 14 residues long. Germline CDR1 MNHEY, CDR2 SVGAGI.

DNA for the CDR3: TGTGCTAGTGGTTTAAGCGGGGGCTACGAGCAGTACTTC. Its protein is CASGLSGGYEQYF. The chain uses TRBV12-5 and TRBJ2-7; TRBD2 aligns across 8 bases. The V segment lost 3 bases and the J segment 3 bases; nucleotides outside the gene matches: 1. This CDR3 region has 13 residues. Germline assignment: CDR1 LGHNT and CDR2 FRNRAP.

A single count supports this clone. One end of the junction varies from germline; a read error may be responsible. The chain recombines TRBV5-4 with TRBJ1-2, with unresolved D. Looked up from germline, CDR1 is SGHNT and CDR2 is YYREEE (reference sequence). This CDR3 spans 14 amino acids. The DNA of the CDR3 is TGTGCCAACAGCTTGGCCGGGAGCCGCTATGGCTACACCTTC. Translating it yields CANSLAGSRYGYTF. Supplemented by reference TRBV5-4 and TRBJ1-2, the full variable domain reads ETGVTQSPTHLIKTRGQQVTLRCSSQSGHNTVSWYQQALGQGPQFIFQYYREEENGRGNFPPRFSGLQFPNYSSELNVNALELDDSALYLCANSLAGSRYGYTFGSGTRLTVV.

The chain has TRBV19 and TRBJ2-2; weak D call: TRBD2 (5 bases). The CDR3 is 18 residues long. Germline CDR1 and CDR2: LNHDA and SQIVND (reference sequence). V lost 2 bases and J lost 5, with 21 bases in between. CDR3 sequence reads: CASSISPPPSRWTGELFF. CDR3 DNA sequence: TGTGCCAGTAGTATAAGCCCTCCACCTAGCCGGTGGACCGGGGAGCTGTTTTTT.

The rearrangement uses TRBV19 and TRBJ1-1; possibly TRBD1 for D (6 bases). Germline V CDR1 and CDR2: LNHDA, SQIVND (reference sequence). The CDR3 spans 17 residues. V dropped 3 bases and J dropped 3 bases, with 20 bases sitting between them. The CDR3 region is CASSIEGGPTLYTEAFF. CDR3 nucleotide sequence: TGTGCCAGTAGTATTGAAGGGGGACCAACTCTTTACACTGAAGCTTTCTTT.

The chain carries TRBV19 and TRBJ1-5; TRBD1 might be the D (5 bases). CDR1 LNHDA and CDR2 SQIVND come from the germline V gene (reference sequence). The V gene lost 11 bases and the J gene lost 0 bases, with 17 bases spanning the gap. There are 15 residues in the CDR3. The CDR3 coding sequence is TGTGCCGGAGGGAGGGGCGAGAATAGCAATCAGCCCCAGCATTTT. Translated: CAGGRGENSNQPQHF.

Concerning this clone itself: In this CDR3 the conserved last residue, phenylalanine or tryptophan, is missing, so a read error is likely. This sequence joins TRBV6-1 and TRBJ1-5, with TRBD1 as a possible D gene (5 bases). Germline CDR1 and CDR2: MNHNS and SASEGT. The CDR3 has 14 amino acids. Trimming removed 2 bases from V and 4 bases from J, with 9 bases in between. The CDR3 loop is CASSENRPNQPQHS. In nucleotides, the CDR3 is TGTGCCAGCAGTGAAAACAGGCCAAATCAGCCCCAGCATTCT.

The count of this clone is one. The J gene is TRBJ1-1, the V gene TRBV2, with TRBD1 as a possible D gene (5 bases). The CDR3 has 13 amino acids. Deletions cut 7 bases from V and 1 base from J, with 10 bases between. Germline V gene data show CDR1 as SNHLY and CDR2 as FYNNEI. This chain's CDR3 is CASTGFTNTEAFF. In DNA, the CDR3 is TGTGCCAGCACAGGGTTTACGAACACTGAAGCTTTCTTT.

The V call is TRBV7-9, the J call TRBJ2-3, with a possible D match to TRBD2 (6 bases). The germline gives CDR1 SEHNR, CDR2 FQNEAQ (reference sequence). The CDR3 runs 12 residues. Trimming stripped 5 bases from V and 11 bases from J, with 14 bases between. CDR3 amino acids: CASSRGMVGQYF. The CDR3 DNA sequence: TGTGCCAGCAGCCGGGGGATGGTAGGGCAGTATTTT.

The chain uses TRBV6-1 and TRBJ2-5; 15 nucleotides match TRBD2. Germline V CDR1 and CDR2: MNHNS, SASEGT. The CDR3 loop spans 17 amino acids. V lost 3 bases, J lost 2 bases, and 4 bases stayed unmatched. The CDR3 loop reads CASSEGLAGGPQETQYF. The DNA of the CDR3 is TGTGCCAGCAGTGAGGGACTAGCGGGGGGACCTCAAGAGACCCAGTACTTC.

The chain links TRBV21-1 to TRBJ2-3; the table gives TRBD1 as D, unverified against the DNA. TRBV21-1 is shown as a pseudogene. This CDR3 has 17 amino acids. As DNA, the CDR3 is TGTGCCAGCAGGAACCCTCAAGGGGGTTTCGACACAGATACGCAGTATTTT. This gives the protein CASRNPQGGFDTDTQYF.

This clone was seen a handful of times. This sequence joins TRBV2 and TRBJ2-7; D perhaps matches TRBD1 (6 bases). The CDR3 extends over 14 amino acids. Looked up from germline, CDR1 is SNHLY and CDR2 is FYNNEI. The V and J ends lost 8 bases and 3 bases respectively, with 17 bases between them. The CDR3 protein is CASQTGTSIYEQYF. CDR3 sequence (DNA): TGTGCCAGCCAAACCGGGACATCCATCTACGAGCAGTACTTC.

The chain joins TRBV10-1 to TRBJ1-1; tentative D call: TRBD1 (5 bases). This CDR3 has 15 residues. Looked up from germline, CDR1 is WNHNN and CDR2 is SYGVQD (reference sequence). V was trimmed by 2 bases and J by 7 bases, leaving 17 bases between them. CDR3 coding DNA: TGCGCCAGCAGTGAGATGCGGGGCACCGGTTTTGAAGCTTTCTTT. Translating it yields CASSEMRGTGFEAFF.

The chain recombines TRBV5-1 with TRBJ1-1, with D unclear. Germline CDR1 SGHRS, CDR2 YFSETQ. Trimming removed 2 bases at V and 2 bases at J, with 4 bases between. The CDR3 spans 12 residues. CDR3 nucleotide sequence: TGCGCCAGCAGCTTTTCTAACACTGAAGCTTTCTTT. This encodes CASSFSNTEAFF.

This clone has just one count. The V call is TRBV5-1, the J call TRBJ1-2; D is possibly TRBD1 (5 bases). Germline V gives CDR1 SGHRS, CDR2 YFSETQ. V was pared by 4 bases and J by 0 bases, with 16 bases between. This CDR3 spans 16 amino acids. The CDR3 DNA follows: TGCGCCAGCAGCGCCTTCGTAGGGGACTCTAACTATGGCTACACCTTC. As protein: CASSAFVGDSNYGYTF. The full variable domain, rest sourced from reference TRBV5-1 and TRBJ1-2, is KAGVTQTPRYLIKTRGQQVTLSCSPISGHRSVSWYQQTPGQGLQFLFEYFSETQRNKGNFPGRFSGRQFSNSRSEMNVSTLELGDSALYLCASSAFVGDSNYGYTFGSGTRLTVV.

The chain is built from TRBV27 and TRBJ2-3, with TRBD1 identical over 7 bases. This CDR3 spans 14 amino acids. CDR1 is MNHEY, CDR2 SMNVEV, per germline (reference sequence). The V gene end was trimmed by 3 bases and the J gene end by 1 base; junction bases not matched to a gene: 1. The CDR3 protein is CASSFQGGTDTQYF. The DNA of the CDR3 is TGTGCCAGCAGTTTTCAGGGGGGCACAGATACGCAGTATTTT.

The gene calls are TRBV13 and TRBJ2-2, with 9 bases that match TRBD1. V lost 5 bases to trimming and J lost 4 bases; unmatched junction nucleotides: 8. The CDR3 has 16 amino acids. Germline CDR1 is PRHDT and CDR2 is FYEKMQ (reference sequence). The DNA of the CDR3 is TGTGCCAGCAGCCCTGGACAGGGGAGGACCACCGGGGAGCTGTTTTTT. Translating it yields CASSPGQGRTTGELFF.